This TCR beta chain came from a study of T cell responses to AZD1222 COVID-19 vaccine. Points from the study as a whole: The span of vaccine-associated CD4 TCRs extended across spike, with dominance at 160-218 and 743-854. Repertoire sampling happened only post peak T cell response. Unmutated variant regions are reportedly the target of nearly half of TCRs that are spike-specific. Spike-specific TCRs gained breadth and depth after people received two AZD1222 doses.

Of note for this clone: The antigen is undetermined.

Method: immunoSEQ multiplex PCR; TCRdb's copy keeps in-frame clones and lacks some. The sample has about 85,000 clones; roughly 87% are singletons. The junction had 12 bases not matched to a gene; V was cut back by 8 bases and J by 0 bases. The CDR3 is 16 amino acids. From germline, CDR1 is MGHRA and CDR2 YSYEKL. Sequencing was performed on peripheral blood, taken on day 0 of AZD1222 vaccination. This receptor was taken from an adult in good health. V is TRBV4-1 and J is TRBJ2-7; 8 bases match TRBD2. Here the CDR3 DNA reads TGCGCCAGCCGTGAGCGGGAGTTCCCCAGCTCCTACGAGCAGTACTTC. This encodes CASREREFPSSYEQYF.